Detailed here is one T cell receptor beta chain. The J segment lost 6 bases and the V segment lost 5 bases, leaving 10 bases of the junction unmatched. Germline V gene data show CDR1 as DFQATT and CDR2 as SNEGSKA (reference sequence). CDR3 length equals 15 residues. A second roughly 7 to 12 cycle PCR used barcoded and J-beta primers. TCRdb re-called the 5' RACE reads with MiXCR, one entry per CDR3 protein. Counted here are roughly 800,000 distinct CDR3 sequences, roughly 64% occurring once; the ten biggest clones make up approximately 20%. The data derive from a study of blood T cells in healthy people across ages.

The chain joins TRBV20-1 to TRBJ2-1; the match to TRBD2 covers 10 bases. Sequencing used blood. The sequence came from a man aged 25 to 40 in good health. CDR3 sequence (DNA): TGCAGTGCTCTCCCCCTAGCGGGAGTAAGCAATGAGCAGTTCTTC. It is translated as CSALPLAGVSNEQFF.